This record looks at one TCR beta chain sequence and its context. What it binds is unknown. This CDR3 is built from 14 residues. Trimming removed 1 base from V and 4 bases from J, with 11 bases in between. Germline V gene lookup returns CDR1 DFQATT and CDR2 SNEGSKA (reference sequence). This entry belongs to a study of post-analysis software for immune sequencing data. General study results and limits: About five TRBV segments occurring more often in patients than controls included TRBV5-6, TRBV5-1 and TRBV20-1.

Every TCR beta cDNA library bore unique molecular identifiers. TCRdb ran MiXCR on the PCR reads and lists one entry per CDR3 protein. The table lists more than 500,000 distinct CDR3 sequences, 34% of them singletons, with around 6% in the top ten. The sample consisted of blood. The chain has TRBV20-1 and TRBJ1-5; a weak D match, TRBD1 (5 bases). This clonotype originated in a girl aged 2-17 years with multiple sclerosis. The CDR3 here is CSARGAGRNQPQHF. CDR3 sequence (DNA): TGCAGTGCTAGAGGGGCGGGGCGGAATCAGCCCCAGCATTTT.